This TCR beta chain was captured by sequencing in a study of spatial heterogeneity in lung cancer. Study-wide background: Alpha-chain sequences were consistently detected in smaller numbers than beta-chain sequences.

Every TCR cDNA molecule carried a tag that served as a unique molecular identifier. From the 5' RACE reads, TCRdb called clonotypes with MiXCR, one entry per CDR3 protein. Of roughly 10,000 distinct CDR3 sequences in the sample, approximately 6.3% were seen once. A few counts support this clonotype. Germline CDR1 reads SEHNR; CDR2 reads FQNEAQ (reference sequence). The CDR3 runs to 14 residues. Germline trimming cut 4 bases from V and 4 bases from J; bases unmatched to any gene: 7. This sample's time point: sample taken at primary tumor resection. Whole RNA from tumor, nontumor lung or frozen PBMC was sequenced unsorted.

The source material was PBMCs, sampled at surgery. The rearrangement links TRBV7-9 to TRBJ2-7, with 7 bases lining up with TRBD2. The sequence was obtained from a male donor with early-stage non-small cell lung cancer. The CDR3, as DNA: TGTGCCAGCAGCTCCCGGGAGGACGCTTACGAGCAGTACTTC. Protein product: CASSSREDAYEQYF.